The 11 T cell receptor beta chains presented below share a single source sample, sequenced in a study of PD-1 blockade in classical Hodgkin lymphoma. Every single patient, without exception, relapsed after autologous stem cell transplantation, and brentuximab vedotin exposure varied. PBMCs, once thawed, yielded CD8+ T cells isolated by magnetic negative selection. Measured with immunoSEQ multiplex PCR; TCRdb has only the in-frame clones, and not every one. The data contain 10,000 to 15,000 clones, 79% of them singletons. Sequencing used CD8+ T cells from blood, obtained at baseline. Receptors originate from a human donor with classical Hodgkin lymphoma.

The chain combines TRBV6-6 with TRBJ2-7, with 9 bases aligning to TRBD1. This CDR3 has 14 residues. J was trimmed by 3 bases and V by 4 bases; bases with no gene match: 4. Germline CDR1 and CDR2: MNHNY and SVGAGI (reference sequence). The CDR3 is CASSSRDRVYEQYF. CDR3 DNA sequence: TGTGCCAGCAGTTCCCGGGACAGGGTCTACGAGCAGTACTTC.

The table lists this clone with a few counts. The CDR3 DNA follows: TGTGCCATCACGGCCCTTTTGGGCTCCTACAATGAGCAGTTCTTC. It specifies CAITALLGSYNEQFF. This chain links TRBV6-1 with TRBJ2-1; D uncertain. The CDR3 length is 15 residues. In germline, CDR1 is MNHNS, CDR2 SASEGT. Trimming stripped 10 bases from V and 0 bases from J, with 16 bases between.

The chain recombines TRBV27 with TRBJ2-3; D is unresolved. Trimming cost V 7 bases and J 2 bases, with 13 bases left between them. This CDR3 contains 14 residues. Germline V CDR1 and CDR2: MNHEY, SMNVEV (reference sequence). CDR3 nucleotide sequence: TGTGCCAGCACCTCTATCGGGCTCACAGATACGCAGTATTTT. Encoded protein: CASTSIGLTDTQYF.

The rearrangement links TRBV7-9 to TRBJ1-1; D ambiguous. Germline-derived CDR1 and CDR2 are SEHNR and FQNEAQ (reference sequence). V lost 6 bases and J 2 bases, leaving 13 bases between the germline ends. There are 14 residues in the CDR3. CDR3 coding DNA: TGTGCCAGCAGTTGGTCCGGATCTAACACTGAAGCTTTCTTT. It encodes CASSWSGSNTEAFF.

This rearrangement joins TRBV30 to TRBJ2-7; D call uncertain. V was trimmed by 1 base and J by 3 bases, leaving 25 bases between them. The CDR3 loop spans 18 amino acids. Germline V gene lookup returns CDR1 GTSNPN and CDR2 SVGIG (reference sequence). CDR3 nucleotide sequence: TGTGCCTGGAGTGCCCGAAGCAGCGCTCTAACCGTTGGCTACGAGCAGTACTTC. This gives the protein CAWSARSSALTVGYEQYF.

This chain joins TRBV9 and TRBJ2-7, with D possibly TRBD1 on 6 matching bases. Trimming took 0 bases from V and 0 from J, leaving 10 bases between them. This CDR3 has 15 amino acids. From germline, CDR1 is SGDLS and CDR2 YYNGEE. The CDR3 is CASSVAPQGSYEQYF. The CDR3 DNA sequence: TGTGCCAGCAGCGTAGCCCCACAGGGCTCCTACGAGCAGTACTTC.

The chain employs TRBV5-6 and TRBJ2-1; 9 bases fit TRBD1. This CDR3 has 15 amino acids. Trimming at V came to 7 bases and at J to 2 bases, leaving 7 bases not matched to a gene. Germline-derived CDR1 and CDR2 are SGHDT and YYEEEE. CDR3 coding DNA: TGTGCCAGCGAATCCCGACAGGGGGCCTACAATGAGCAGTTCTTC. Translating gives CASESRQGAYNEQFF.

J is TRBJ1-5 and V is TRBV4-3, with D perhaps TRBD1 (6 bases). V was trimmed by 3 bases and J by 5 bases, leaving 14 bases between them. From germline, CDR1 is LGHNA and CDR2 YSLEER. The CDR3 is made up of 15 amino acids. The CDR3 region is CASSQTTGSDQPQHF. The CDR3, as DNA: TGCGCCAGCAGCCAGACTACAGGGTCGGATCAGCCCCAGCATTTT.

V usage is TRBV27 and J usage is TRBJ1-1; TRBD1 aligns across 7 bases. J lost 1 base, V lost 1 base, and 6 bases had no gene match. The germline gives CDR1 MNHEY, CDR2 SMNVEV (reference sequence). CDR3 size: 16 residues. The CDR3 here is CASSLFTNRGNTEAFF. The CDR3 nucleotides read TGTGCCAGCAGTTTATTTACTAACAGGGGGAACACTGAAGCTTTCTTT.

This clone was seen a single time. This chain joins TRBV5-8 and TRBJ1-1, with a weak D call TRBD1 (5 bases). V was trimmed by 0 bases and J by 1 base, leaving 13 bases between them. The CDR3 has 16 residues. Germline V gives CDR1 SGHTS, CDR2 YDEGEE. The CDR3 bases are TGTGCCAGCAGCTTGGAGGTTAGGGGCGCGAACACTGAAGCTTTCTTT. This encodes CASSLEVRGANTEAFF.

The V gene is TRBV6-6, the J gene TRBJ1-1; TRBD1 is a possible D gene (6 bases). The CDR3 spans 13 residues. From germline, CDR1 is MNHNY and CDR2 SVGAGI (reference sequence). Trimming pared 5 bases from V and 1 base from J, leaving 8 bases between. The CDR3 protein is CASSTTGNTEAFF. The CDR3 bases are TGTGCCAGCAGTACGACAGGGAACACTGAAGCTTTCTTT.